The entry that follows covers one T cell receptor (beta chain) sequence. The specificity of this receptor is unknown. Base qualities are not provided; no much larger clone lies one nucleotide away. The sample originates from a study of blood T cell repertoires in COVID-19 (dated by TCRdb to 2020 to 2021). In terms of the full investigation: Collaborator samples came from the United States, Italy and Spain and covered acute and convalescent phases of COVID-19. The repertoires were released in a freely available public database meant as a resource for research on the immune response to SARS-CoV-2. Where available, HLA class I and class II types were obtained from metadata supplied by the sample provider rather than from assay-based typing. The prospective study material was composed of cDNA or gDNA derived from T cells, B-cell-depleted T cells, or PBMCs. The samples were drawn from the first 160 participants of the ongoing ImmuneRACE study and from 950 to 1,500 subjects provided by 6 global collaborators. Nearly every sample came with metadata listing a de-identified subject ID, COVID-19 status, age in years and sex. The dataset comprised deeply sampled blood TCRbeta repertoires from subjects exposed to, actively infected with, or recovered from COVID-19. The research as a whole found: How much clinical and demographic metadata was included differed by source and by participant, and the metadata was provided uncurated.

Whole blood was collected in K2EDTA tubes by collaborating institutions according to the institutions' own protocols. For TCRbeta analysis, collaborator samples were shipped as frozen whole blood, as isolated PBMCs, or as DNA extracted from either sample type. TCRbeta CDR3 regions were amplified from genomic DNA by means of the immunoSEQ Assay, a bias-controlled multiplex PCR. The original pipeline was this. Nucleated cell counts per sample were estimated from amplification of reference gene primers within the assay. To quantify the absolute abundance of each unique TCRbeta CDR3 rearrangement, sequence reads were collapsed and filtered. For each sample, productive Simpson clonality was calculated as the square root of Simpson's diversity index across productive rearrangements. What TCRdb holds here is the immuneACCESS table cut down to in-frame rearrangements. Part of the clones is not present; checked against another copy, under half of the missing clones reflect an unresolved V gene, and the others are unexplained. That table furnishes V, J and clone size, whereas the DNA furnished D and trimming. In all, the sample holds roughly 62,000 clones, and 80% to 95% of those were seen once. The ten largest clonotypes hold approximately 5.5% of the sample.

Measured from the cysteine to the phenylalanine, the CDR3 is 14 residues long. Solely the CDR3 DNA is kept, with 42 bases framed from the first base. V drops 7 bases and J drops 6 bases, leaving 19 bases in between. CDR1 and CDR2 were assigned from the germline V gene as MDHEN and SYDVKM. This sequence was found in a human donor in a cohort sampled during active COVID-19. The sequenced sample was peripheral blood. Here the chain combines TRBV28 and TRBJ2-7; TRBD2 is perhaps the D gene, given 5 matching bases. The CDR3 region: CASIGASGGFEQYF. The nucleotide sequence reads TGTGCCAGCATTGGAGCATCCGGAGGCTTCGAGCAGTACTTC.